This T cell receptor beta chain was recorded in a study of control samples from healthy donors and cancer patients. CDR3 length: 18 amino acids. Between the trimmed V and J ends, which lost 4 bases and 0 bases, there was a span of 20 bases. CDR1 is SGHDT and CDR2 is YYEEEE in the germline V gene. Method: immunoSEQ multiplex PCR; TCRdb's copy keeps in-frame clones and lacks some. The sample lists 160,000 or so clones, approximately 93% occurring once. The sample was blood. V and J are TRBV5-6 and TRBJ1-3, with TRBD1 as a possible D gene (5 bases). The TCR comes from a woman between 40 and 55 years old in good health. CDR3 sequence (DNA): TGTGCCAGCAGCCAGACAGCCTGGCGGGGAGTCTCTGGAAACACCATATATTTT. Amino acids: CASSQTAWRGVSGNTIYF.